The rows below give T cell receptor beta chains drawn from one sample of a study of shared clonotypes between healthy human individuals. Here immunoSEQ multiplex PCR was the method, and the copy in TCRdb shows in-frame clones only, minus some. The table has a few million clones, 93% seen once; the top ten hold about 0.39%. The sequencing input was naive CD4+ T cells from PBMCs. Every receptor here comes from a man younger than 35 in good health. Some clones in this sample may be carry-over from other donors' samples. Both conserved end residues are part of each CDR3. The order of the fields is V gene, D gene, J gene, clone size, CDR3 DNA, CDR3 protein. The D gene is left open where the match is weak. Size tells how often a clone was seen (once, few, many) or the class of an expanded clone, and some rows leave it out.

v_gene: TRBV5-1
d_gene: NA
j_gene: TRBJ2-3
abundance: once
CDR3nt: TGCGCCAGCAGCTTGCAGGGAGGCACAGATACGCAGTATTTT
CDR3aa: CASSLQGGTDTQYF

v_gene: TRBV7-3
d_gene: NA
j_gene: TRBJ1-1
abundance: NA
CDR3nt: TGTGCCAGCAGCTTAAATTCTGCCTCTGAAGCTTTCTTT
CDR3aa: CASSLNSASEAFF

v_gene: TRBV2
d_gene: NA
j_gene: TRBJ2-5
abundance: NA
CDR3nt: TGTGCCAGCAGCTCAGGTACCCAAGAGACCCAGTACTTC
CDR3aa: CASSSGTQETQYF

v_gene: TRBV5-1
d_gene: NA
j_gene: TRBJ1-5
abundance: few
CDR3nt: TGCGCCAGCAGCTTGGGATCGACAGATCGCAATCAGCCCCAGCATTTT
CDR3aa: CASSLGSTDRNQPQHF

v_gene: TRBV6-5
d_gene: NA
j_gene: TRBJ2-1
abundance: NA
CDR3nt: TGTGCCAGCAGTGAACGGGGGTGGGGGGAGCAGTTCTTC
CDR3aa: CASSERGWGEQFF

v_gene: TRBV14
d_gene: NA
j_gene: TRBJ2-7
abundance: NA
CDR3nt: TGTGCCAGCAGCCAAGATAGTCGCGGAGCACCCTACGAGCAGTACTTC
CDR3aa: CASSQDSRGAPYEQYF

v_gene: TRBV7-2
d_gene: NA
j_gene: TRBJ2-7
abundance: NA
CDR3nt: TGTGCCAGCAGCCGCGGGACGGCGTTTGTGGAGCAGTACTTC
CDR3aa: CASSRGTAFVEQYF

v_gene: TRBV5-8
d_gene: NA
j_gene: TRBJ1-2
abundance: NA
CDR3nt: TGTGCCAGCAGCTGGGACCCCCGCGAAGGCTACACCTTC
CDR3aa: CASSWDPREGYTF

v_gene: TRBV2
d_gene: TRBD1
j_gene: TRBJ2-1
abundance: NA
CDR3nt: TGTGCCAGCAGTGTTATTAATCGTTCGCGACAGGGGGCCAATGAGCAGTTCTTC
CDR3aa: CASSVINRSRQGANEQFF

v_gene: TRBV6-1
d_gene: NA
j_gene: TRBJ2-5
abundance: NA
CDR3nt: TGTGCCAGCAGTGATACGAGGACTACTCAAGAGACCCAGTACTTC
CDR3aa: CASSDTRTTQETQYF

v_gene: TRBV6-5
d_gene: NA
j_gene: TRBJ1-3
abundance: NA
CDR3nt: TGTGCCAGCAGTTACTCCCCAGCTCACTCTGGAAACACCATATATTTT
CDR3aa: CASSYSPAHSGNTIYF

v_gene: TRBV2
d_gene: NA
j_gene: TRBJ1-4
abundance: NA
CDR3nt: TGTGCCAGCAGCCTCTCCGGGTCCGGAGAAAAACTGTTTTTT
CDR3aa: CASSLSGSGEKLFF

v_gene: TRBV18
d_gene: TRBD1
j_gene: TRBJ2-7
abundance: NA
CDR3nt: TGTGCCAGCTCATCACAAAGAAGGGGACAGGGGAGCAGCGAGCAGTACTTC
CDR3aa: CASSSQRRGQGSSEQYF

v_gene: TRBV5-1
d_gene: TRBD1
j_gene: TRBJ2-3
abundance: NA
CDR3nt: TGCGCCAGCAGCTTGGCAGGGGGCATGGCAGATACGCAGTATTTT
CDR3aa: CASSLAGGMADTQYF

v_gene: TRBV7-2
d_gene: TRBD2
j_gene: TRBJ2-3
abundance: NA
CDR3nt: TGTGCCAGCAGCTTAAATTATCCGGGGGGAGATACGCAGTATTTT
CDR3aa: CASSLNYPGGDTQYF

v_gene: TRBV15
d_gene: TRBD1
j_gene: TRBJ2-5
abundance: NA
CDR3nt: TGTGCCACCAGCAGAGAGTCAGGGGGCGGGGAGACCCAGTACTTC
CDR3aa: CATSRESGGGETQYF

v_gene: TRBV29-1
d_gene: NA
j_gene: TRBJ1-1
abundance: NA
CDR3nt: TGCAGCGCTCGGGGCGGTCAAATGAACACTGAAGCTTTCTTT
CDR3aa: CSARGGQMNTEAFF

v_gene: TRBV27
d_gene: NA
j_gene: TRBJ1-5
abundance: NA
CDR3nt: TGTGCCAGCAGTTCGGGGGTAAGGGTGGACAATCAGCCCCAGCATTTT
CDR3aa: CASSSGVRVDNQPQHF